This entry concerns a single T cell receptor (beta chain). The protocol was immunoSEQ multiplex PCR, while the TCRdb copy is restricted to in-frame clones and leaves out a portion. This table has fewer than 200,000 clones, roughly 79% appearing once. This sample stems from a study of blood T cell repertoires in COVID-19. This CDR3 is built from 14 residues. The germline gives CDR1 ENHRY, CDR2 SYGVKD. V lost 0 bases, J lost 5 bases, and 8 bases lay in between. What was sequenced was peripheral blood. This TCR was recovered from a woman aged 80 or over with COVID-19, enrolled during active disease. V is TRBV10-3 and J is TRBJ1-5; D gene unclear. CDR3 coding DNA: TGTGCCATCAGTGAGTCGTACGGGGATCAGCCCCAGCATTTT. Protein: CAISESYGDQPQHF.